This note documents a single T cell receptor beta chain sequence. This clonotype turned up a few times. Its antigen target is currently unknown. No quality values exist for individual bases; no much larger clone is one base distant. V and J are truncated by 1 base and 3 bases respectively, leaving an intervening sequence of 9 bases. The CDR3 has 14 amino acids, counting the end cysteine and phenylalanine. Only the CDR3 DNA is retained, 42 bases long and in frame from the first base. Reading the germline V gene gives CDR1 SGHVS and CDR2 FNYEAQ. The data stem from a study of T cells in Graves' hyperthyroidism and ophthalmopathy (dated by TCRdb to between 2017 and 2020). Looking at the study overall: Peripheral blood was sampled at the time of initial diagnosis, prior to any treatment. Whether ophthalmopathy could be predicted prospectively was tested in an independent validation cohort made up of 18 hyperthyroidism patients plus 17 patients who later progressed to ophthalmopathy. The paper describes TCR Vbeta CDR3 sequencing of about 140 peripheral blood samples, made up of 43 ophthalmopathy patients, roughly 80 hyperthyroidism patients and roughly 17 progressor patients. The approximately 100 discovery patients were randomly split 7:3 into training and test sets. To identify TCR V-J signatures that set the groups apart, the researchers used a discovery cohort of 95 to 100 patients, made up of 40 to 45 with Graves' ophthalmopathy and 57 with stable Graves' hyperthyroidism. Once sampling was done, hyperthyroidism patients were given methimazole at a starting dose of 30 mg daily, whereas ophthalmopathy patients were given high-dose intravenous methylprednisolone. In roughly six Graves' hyperthyroidism patients, the study also compared T-cell repertoires from thyroid tissue with T-cell repertoires from blood. Broader findings and caveats from the paper: No statistical method was used to set the sample size in advance, and investigators knew the group allocation. During validation, the model predicted progression to ophthalmopathy a median of about 6.3 months ahead of onset, with roughly 65% sensitivity and 72.22% specificity. Most expanded thyroid clonotypes (frequency above 0.001) were also found in blood, which suggests that blood repertoires may mirror thyroid immune responses. A model built on a 13 V-J signature distinguished ophthalmopathy from stable hyperthyroidism, reaching roughly 88% sensitivity and under 84% specificity in cross-validation and 80%/75% in testing.

The TCR beta CDR3 regions were amplified from the RNA transcripts. For the first round of RT-PCR on the TCR CDR3, the HTBI primer set was used together with the Qiagen OneStep RT-PCR kit. Libraries were constructed in a second round of multiplex PCR, after which size selection and purification were performed. Paired-end sequencing of the libraries was performed with 100 bp reads on an Illumina HiSeq2000. Per the original workflow: SOAPnuke was used to process the raw data, removing reads that contained adapters or uncalled bases, had a mean Phred below 15, or lacked an exact match to the constant primer or identifier. High-quality paired reads were merged with COPE v1.2.5, and unique nucleotide sequences were defined as clonotypes. MiTCR v1.1 was used to align the clonotypes against IMGT TRBV, TRBD and TRBJ reference segments. The analysis included only V-J combinations with a frequency above 0.0001, which together covered around 99% of the repertoires. The TCS score was defined as F50 (clonal expansion) divided by E x V (chaos), with BLOSUM62-based TCRdist calculated between CDR3 peptides within each V-J. Welch's t-statistics and random forest reduced several hundred V-J features to roughly 13, which were used in a naive Bayes classifier (R e1071). In TCRdb, the public reads were trimmed at Q25 with fastp and aligned with MiXCR, with productive beta chains retained. Rows are unified per CDR3 protein, each entry keeping the most common DNA and genes. TCRdb's processing, not the authors' own work, is the source of the V and J calls. Within this sample are 650,000 to 850,000 distinct CDR3 sequences, with roughly a sixth of them counted one time only. Together, the top ten hold 16% of the sample.

The hyperthyroidism patients were between 18 and 65 years old and newly diagnosed, with a disease duration of less than 2 months. Exclusion was applied to patients with uncontrolled infections, other autoimmune diseases, pregnancy or lactation. Diagnoses were based on clinical symptoms, serum thyroxine and TRAb, thyroid ultrasound and orbital computed tomography. Blood from progressor patients was collected at the time of first diagnosis with hyperthyroidism, before any ophthalmopathy symptoms had appeared. PBMCs were separated from around 9.1 ml of fresh peripheral blood using Ficoll-Paque density gradient centrifugation. Progressor patients were initially diagnosed with Graves' hyperthyroidism and developed ophthalmopathy during follow-up. Total RNA was extracted with Trizol reagent, and quality was checked on an Agilent 2100 Bioanalyzer.

Recombination connected TRBV7-6 to TRBJ1-1, with the identity of the D gene unclear. Sequencing was done on a sample of blood. The receptor was isolated from a woman between 45 and 60 years old with Graves' hyperthyroidism that later progressed to Graves' ophthalmopathy. The CDR3 protein is CASSLGGWDTEAFF. The sequenced DNA is TGTGCCAGCAGCTTAGGGGGATGGGACACTGAAGCTTTCTTT.